These 20 T cell receptor beta chains came from one sample sequenced in a study of regulatory T cells in long-lasting Graves disease. With iRepertoire HTBI primers and Arm-PCR of CDR3 regions, TCR beta libraries were built. TCRdb re-called the multiplex PCR reads through MiXCR, storing one row per CDR3 protein. Found here are 600,000 to 650,000 distinct CDR3 sequences, 15% to 20% of them singletons; the top ten hold more than 15%. Sample time point: newly diagnosed GD, antithyroid drugs for less than 3 months. PBMCs were the source of the RNA used for TCR sequencing. These data are also associated with another study on T cells in Graves' hyperthyroidism and ophthalmopathy.

The sample was peripheral blood mononuclear cells (PBMCs), taken at new diagnosis, from a patient treated with antithyroid drugs. The source of these receptors is a woman between 25 and 40 years old with Graves disease.

This clonotype was detected many times. The chain recombines TRBV28 with TRBJ2-5; possibly TRBD2 for D (5 bases). Germline CDR1 reads MDHEN; CDR2 reads SYDVKM. V was shortened by 2 bases and J by 1 base, with 11 bases between the two germline ends. The CDR3 has 15 residues. CDR3 protein: CASSLSPGGQETQYF. The CDR3, as DNA: TGTGCCAGCAGTTTAAGTCCAGGAGGCCAAGAGACCCAGTACTTC.

This clonotype has only a few counts. One end of the junction varies from germline; a read error may be responsible. The chain has TRBV7-3 and TRBJ2-5, with D perhaps matching TRBD1 (5 bases). The CDR3 contains 15 residues. Germline CDR1 is SGHTA and CDR2 is FQGTGA. CDR3 coding DNA: TGCGCCAGCAGCCGCTGGACAATGTACCAAGAGACCCAGTACTTC. Protein: CASSRWTMYQETQYF.

The chain has TRBV5-1 and TRBJ2-7, with D possibly being TRBD2 (6 bases). V was cut by 3 bases and J by 0 bases, with 19 bases left in between. Per germline, CDR1 SGHRS and CDR2 YFSETQ. This CDR3 comprises 17 residues. CDR3 loop: CASSSTLPGLSSYEQYF. In DNA, the CDR3 is TGCGCCAGCAGCTCTACCCTTCCGGGACTGAGCTCCTACGAGCAGTACTTC.

This clonotype was observed a few times. This CDR3 is CAGIGSRLVNYEQYF. In DNA, the CDR3 is TGTGCCGGCATAGGGTCCCGGTTGGTCAACTACGAGCAGTACTTC. This rearrangement joins TRBV24-1 to TRBJ2-7; D is uncertain. This CDR3 is built from 15 residues. Germline V CDR1 and CDR2: KGHDR, SFDVKD. Trimming removed 12 bases at V and 3 bases at J, with 23 bases between.

The rearrangement uses TRBV28 and TRBJ1-3; unclear D gene. The germline CDR1 and CDR2 sequences are MDHEN and SYDVKM. Trimming took off 5 bases at V and 4 bases at J, with 30 bases between the two ends. The CDR3 totals 20 residues. CDR3 nucleotides: TGTGCCAGCAGTATACCGTTTCGGTTGGCCCGGAAAGTATCAGGAAACACCATATATTTT. As protein: CASSIPFRLARKVSGNTIYF. The full variable domain, in which reference TRBV28 and TRBJ1-3 provide the parts outside the CDR3, is DVKVTQSSRYLVKRTGEKVFLECVQDMDHENMFWYRQDPGLGLRLIYFSYDVKMKEKGDIPEGYSVSREKKERFSLILESASTNQTSMYLCASSIPFRLARKVSGNTIYFGEGSWLTVV.

This clonotype was found a few times. This chain joins TRBV28 and TRBJ2-7; D is possibly TRBD1 (6 bases). Germline lookup yields CDR1 MDHEN and CDR2 SYDVKM. The CDR3 is made up of 12 amino acids. V was pared by 6 bases and J by 2 bases, with 8 bases between. The CDR3 region has the DNA TGTGCCAGCAGGGACAGTACCTACGAGCAGTACTTC. It codes for CASRDSTYEQYF.

This clonotype is a singleton in its sample. V and J are TRBV6-2 or TRBV6-3 and TRBJ1-5, with TRBD1 as a possible D gene (6 bases). The CDR3 length is 14 residues. Germline V gives CDR1 MNHEY, CDR2 SVGEGT. The V end was cut by 5 bases, the J end by 3 bases, with 11 bases between. CDR3 region: CASSPGTPNQPQHF. The CDR3 DNA reads as TGTGCCAGCAGTCCAGGGACACCCAATCAGCCCCAGCATTTT.

The chain links TRBV11-2 to TRBJ1-5; no clear D. The CDR3 runs 14 residues. The V gene lost 5 bases and the J gene lost 3 bases, with 11 bases spanning the gap. Germline CDR1 is SGHAT and CDR2 is FQNNGV. The CDR3 sequence: CASSPQDPNQPQHF. As DNA, the CDR3 is TGTGCCAGCAGCCCCCAAGACCCCAATCAGCCCCAGCATTTT.

This clonotype came up many times. The chain combines TRBV20-1 with TRBJ1-2; weak D call: TRBD1 (5 bases). The CDR3 covers 14 residues. Trimming took 0 bases from V and 5 from J, leaving 13 bases between them. Germline-derived CDR1 and CDR2 are DFQATT and SNEGSKA (reference sequence). The CDR3 sequence is CSARDGYRGYGYTF. CDR3 in DNA: TGCAGTGCTAGAGATGGGTATAGGGGTTATGGCTACACCTTC.

This clonotype was picked up a small number of times. The chain joins TRBV27 to TRBJ2-3, with TRBD2 matching over 10 bases. Trimming at V came to 2 bases and at J to 6 bases, leaving 8 bases not matched to a gene. The CDR3 length is 16 residues. Germline V CDR1 and CDR2: MNHEY, SMNVEV (reference sequence). In nucleotides, the CDR3 is TGTGCCAGCAGTTTACTGCCTAGCGGGAGCCCCGATACGCAGTATTTT. Protein product: CASSLLPSGSPDTQYF.

This clonotype was found many times. CDR3 region: CATSVRANTEAFF. CDR3 DNA: TGTGCCACCAGTGTCCGGGCGAACACTGAAGCTTTCTTT. V is TRBV24-1 and J is TRBJ1-1; D call uncertain. V was cut by 5 bases and J by 1 base, with 7 bases left in between. The CDR3 is 13 residues long. CDR1 and CDR2 (germline): KGHDR, SFDVKD.

This clonotype was found a few times. The rearrangement uses TRBV7-2 and TRBJ1-5; no reliable D call. The CDR3 contains 15 residues. The ends were cut back, 1 base at V and 6 bases at J, with 13 bases in the middle. The germline V gene has CDR1 SGHTA and CDR2 FQGNSA. The CDR3 is CASSLVPVPAQPQHF. As DNA, the CDR3 is TGTGCCAGCAGCTTAGTTCCAGTACCGGCTCAGCCCCAGCATTTT.

This clonotype has a count of ten or more. V gene TRBV7-2 combines with J gene TRBJ2-3, with D unclear. Looked up from germline, CDR1 is SGHTA and CDR2 is FQGNSA. V was shortened by 0 bases and J by 5 bases, with 3 bases between the two germline ends. The CDR3 contains 12 residues. The DNA of the CDR3 is TGTGCCAGCAGCTTAGCGATAGATACGCAGTATTTT. Its translation: CASSLAIDTQYF.

Ten or more counts support this clonotype. The chain is built from TRBV6-1 and TRBJ2-5; D possibly corresponds to TRBD1 (5 bases). This CDR3 is built from 15 residues. The germline gives CDR1 MNHNS, CDR2 SASEGT. Trimming shortened V by 4 bases and J by 5 bases, and 17 bases separated the two germline ends. In DNA form, the CDR3 reads TGTGCCAGCAGTGGAGGACAATCACCAAGGGAGACCCAGTACTTC. It is translated as CASSGGQSPRETQYF.

J is TRBJ2-5 and V is TRBV5-4, with D possibly TRBD1 on 6 matching bases. The V gene lost 4 bases and the J gene lost 5 bases, with 15 bases spanning the gap. Germline CDR1 and CDR2: SGHNT and YYREEE (reference sequence). The CDR3 runs to 14 residues. The CDR3 DNA follows: TGTGCCAGCAGCGGGGGCCTTCCCCCCGAGACCCAGTACTTC. Amino acids: CASSGGLPPETQYF.

The chain carries TRBV7-9 and TRBJ2-7, with D perhaps matching TRBD1 (5 bases). CDR3 length: 14 amino acids. V lost 0 bases, J lost 4 bases, and 10 bases lay in between. In germline, CDR1 is SEHNR, CDR2 FQNEAQ (reference sequence). This CDR3 reads CASSLAQATYEQYF. The CDR3 DNA sequence: TGTGCCAGCAGCTTAGCACAGGCAACATACGAGCAGTACTTC.

The rearrangement uses TRBV27 and TRBJ2-7, with 7 bases fitting TRBD2. Looked up from germline, CDR1 is MNHEY and CDR2 is SMNVEV (reference sequence). The CDR3 is 14 residues long. The V and J ends lost 4 bases and 2 bases, in that order; junction bases with no gene match: 5. CDR3 residues: CASSSASGPYEQYF. CDR3 nucleotides: TGTGCCAGCAGTTCGGCTAGCGGACCCTACGAGCAGTACTTC.

In this sample, this clonotype turned up a few times. This CDR3 reads CASSIGFALTATNEKLFF. As DNA, the CDR3 is TGTGCCAGTAGTATAGGTTTCGCTTTGACAGCAACTAATGAAAAACTGTTTTTT. This chain links TRBV19 with TRBJ1-4, with D possibly matching TRBD1 (5 bases). Trimming stripped 1 base from V and 0 bases from J, with 15 bases between. The germline CDR1 and CDR2 sequences are LNHDA and SQIVND (reference sequence). The CDR3 contains 18 residues.

The J gene is TRBJ2-1, the V gene TRBV10-2, with 12 bases aligning to TRBD2. From germline, CDR1 is WSHSY and CDR2 SAAADI. The CDR3 sequence is 15 residues long. The J segment lost 7 bases and the V segment lost 10 bases, leaving 11 bases of the junction unmatched. CDR3 in amino acids: CAINQVLAGGNEQFF. The DNA of the CDR3 is TGCGCCATCAACCAGGTACTAGCGGGAGGAAATGAGCAGTTCTTC.

This clonotype was detected many times. The chain uses TRBV12-3 or TRBV12-4 and TRBJ2-7; D unclear. Trimming left V 7 bases short and J 5 bases short, with 12 bases between. There are 12 residues in the CDR3. The CDR3: CASTKGVNEQYF. For the CDR3, the DNA is TGTGCCAGCACTAAAGGTGTGAACGAGCAGTACTTC.